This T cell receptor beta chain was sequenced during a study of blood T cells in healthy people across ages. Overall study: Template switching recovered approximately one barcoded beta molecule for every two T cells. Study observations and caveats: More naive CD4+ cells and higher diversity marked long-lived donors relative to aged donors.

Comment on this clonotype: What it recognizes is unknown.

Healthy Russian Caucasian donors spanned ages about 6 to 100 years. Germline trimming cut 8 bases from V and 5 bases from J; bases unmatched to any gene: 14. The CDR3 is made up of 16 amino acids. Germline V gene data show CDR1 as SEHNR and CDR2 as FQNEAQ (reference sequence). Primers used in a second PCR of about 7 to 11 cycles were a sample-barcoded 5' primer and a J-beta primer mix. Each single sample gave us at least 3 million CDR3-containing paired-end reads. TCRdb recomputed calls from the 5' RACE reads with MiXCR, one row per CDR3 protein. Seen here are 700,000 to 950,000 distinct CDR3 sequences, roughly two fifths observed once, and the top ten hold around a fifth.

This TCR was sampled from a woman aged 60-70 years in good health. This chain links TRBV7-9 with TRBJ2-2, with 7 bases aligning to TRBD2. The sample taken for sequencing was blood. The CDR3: CASDRGTSVWTGELFF. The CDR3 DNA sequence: TGTGCCAGCGATAGGGGAACTAGCGTATGGACCGGGGAGCTGTTTTTT. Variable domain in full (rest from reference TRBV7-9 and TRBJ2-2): DTGVSQNPRHKITKRGQNVTFRCDPISEHNRLYWYRQTLGQGPEFLTYFQNEAQLEKSRLLSDRFSAERPKGSFSTLEIQRTEQGDSAMYLCASDRGTSVWTGELFFGEGSRLTVL.